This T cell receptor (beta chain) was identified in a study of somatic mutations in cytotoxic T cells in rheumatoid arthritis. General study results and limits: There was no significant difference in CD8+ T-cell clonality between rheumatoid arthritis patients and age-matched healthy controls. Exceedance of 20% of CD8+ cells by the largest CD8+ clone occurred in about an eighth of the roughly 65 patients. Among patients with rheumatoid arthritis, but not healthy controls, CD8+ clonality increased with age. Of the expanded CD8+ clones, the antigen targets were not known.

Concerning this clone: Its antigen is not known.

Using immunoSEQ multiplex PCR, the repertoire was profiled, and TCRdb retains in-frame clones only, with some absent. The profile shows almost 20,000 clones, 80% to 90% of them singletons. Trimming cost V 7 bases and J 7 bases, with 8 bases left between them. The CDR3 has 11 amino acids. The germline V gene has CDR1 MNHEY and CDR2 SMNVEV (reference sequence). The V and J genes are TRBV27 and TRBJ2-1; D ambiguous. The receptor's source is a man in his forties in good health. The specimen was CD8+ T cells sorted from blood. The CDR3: CASNSANEQFF. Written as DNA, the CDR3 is TGTGCCAGCAACTCGGCTAATGAGCAGTTCTTC.